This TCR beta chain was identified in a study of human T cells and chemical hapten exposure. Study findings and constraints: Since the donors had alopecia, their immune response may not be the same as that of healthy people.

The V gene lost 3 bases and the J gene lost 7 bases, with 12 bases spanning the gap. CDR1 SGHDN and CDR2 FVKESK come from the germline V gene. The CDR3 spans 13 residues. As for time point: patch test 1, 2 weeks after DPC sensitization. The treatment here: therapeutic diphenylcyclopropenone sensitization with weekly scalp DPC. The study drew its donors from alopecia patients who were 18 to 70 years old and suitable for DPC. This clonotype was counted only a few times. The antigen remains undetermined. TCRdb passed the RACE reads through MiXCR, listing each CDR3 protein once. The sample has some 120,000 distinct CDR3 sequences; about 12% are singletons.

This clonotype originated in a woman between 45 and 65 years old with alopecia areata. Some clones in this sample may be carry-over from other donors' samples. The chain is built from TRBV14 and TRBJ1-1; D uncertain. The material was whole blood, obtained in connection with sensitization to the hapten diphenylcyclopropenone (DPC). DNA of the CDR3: TGTGCCAGCAGCCATATACGGGCAGGTGAAGCTTTCTTT. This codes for CASSHIRAGEAFF.